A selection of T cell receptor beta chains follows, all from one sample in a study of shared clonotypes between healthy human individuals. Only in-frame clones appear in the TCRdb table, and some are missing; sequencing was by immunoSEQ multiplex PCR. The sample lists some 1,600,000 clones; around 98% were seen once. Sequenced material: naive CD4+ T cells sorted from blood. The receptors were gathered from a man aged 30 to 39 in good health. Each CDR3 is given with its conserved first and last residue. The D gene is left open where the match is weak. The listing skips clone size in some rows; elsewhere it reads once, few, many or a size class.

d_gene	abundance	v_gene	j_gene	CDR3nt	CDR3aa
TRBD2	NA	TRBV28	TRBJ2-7	TGTGCCAGCAGTTTCCAAAGACTAGCGGTATCCGCCCGACTAGACGAGCAGTACTTC	CASSFQRLAVSARLDEQYF
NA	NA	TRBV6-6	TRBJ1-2	TGTGCCAGCAGGACGTCGACACGGCCCACATATGGCTACACCTTC	CASRTSTRPTYGYTF
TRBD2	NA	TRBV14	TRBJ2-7	TGTGCCAGCAGCCAAGGGGGACTAGCGGGAGTATTGAATTACGAGCAGTACTTC	CASSQGGLAGVLNYEQYF
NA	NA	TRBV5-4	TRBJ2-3	TGTGCCAGCAGCCAAAAACAGGGCGCAGATACGCAGTATTTT	CASSQKQGADTQYF
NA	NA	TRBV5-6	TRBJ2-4	TGTGCCAGCAGCTTGGACGGGGGCCTAGCCAAAAACATTCAGTACTTC	CASSLDGGLAKNIQYF
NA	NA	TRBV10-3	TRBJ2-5	TGTGCCATCAGTGACCTTCGATTCCAAGAGACCCAGTACTTC	CAISDLRFQETQYF
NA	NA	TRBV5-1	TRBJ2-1	TGCGCCAGCATCTTGGGGGTTGGGTCCTACAATGAGCAGTTCTTC	CASILGVGSYNEQFF
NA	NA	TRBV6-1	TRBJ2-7	TGTGCCAGCAAGGAGACGGGGGCCGAGAACTCCGAGCAGTACTTC	CASKETGAENSEQYF
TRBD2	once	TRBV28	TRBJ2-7	TGTGCCAGCAGTCCCGGGACTACCGCCTACGAGCAGTACTTC	CASSPGTTAYEQYF
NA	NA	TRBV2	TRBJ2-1	TGTGCCAGCAGCGCCATCTCGACCTACAATGAGCAGTTCTTC	CASSAISTYNEQFF
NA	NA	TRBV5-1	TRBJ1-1	TGCGCCAGCAGGGAGGTAGGGACTGAAGCTTTCTTT	CASREVGTEAFF
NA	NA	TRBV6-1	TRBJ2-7	TGTGCCAGCGGGGGTACATGGAGCTCCTACGAGCAGTACTTC	CASGGTWSSYEQYF
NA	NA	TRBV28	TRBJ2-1	TGTGCCAGCAGTTTACTTAGTGAGCAGTTCTTC	CASSLLSEQFF
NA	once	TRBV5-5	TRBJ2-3	TGTGCCAGCGGGAGACGGTCCACAGATACGCAGTATTTT	CASGRRSTDTQYF
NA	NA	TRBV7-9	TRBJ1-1	TGTGCCAGCAGCTTAGGAGGGGTTGGTACTGAAGCTTTCTTT	CASSLGGVGTEAFF
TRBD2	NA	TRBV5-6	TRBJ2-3	TGTGCCAGCAGCGGGACTAGCGGGGTTTACACAGATACGCAGTATTTT	CASSGTSGVYTDTQYF
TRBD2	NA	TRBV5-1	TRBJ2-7	TGCGCCAGCAGCTTGGGTGGGACTAGCGGTTCCTACGAGCAGTACTTC	CASSLGGTSGSYEQYF
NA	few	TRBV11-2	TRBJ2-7	TGTGCCAGCAGCTTGGGGGGCTGGGGCTACGAGCAGTACTTC	CASSLGGWGYEQYF
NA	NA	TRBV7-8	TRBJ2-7	TGTGCCAGCAGCTTATCGCAAAACTACGAGCAGTACTTC	CASSLSQNYEQYF
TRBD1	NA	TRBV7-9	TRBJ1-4	TGTGCCAGCAGCTTACCGTTGACAGGGGGTCGAGAAAAACTGTTTTTT	CASSLPLTGGREKLFF
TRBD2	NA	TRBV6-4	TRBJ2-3	TGTGCCAGCAGTCCCCGACCCCTTTCGACTAGCTTCACAGATACGCAGTATTTT	CASSPRPLSTSFTDTQYF
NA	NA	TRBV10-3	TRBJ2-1	TGTGCCATCAGTGGGGTCTTCAGCGCCAACATGGGGAATGAGCAGTTCTTC	CAISGVFSANMGNEQFF
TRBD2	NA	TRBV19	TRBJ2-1	TGTGCCAGTACCCTGACTAGCGGGGGCAATGGCGAGCAGTTCTTC	CASTLTSGGNGEQFF
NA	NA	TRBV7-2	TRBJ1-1	TGTGCCAGCAGCTTATTTCAGACAACAACGGAAGCTTTCTTT	CASSLFQTTTEAFF
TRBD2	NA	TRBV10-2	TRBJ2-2	TGCGCCAGCCACGGGAGGGGGGACCGGGCCGGGGAGCTGTTTTTT	CASHGRGDRAGELFF
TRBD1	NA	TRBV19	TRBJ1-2	TGTGCCAGTAGGGGGACAGCATATGGCTACACCTTC	CASRGTAYGYTF
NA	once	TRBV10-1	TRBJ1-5	TGCGCCAGCAGCCCATCGAGCAATCAGCCCCAGCATTTT	CASSPSSNQPQHF
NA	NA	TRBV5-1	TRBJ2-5	TGCGCCAGCAGCTTGGTCTCCAGAGGACCACAAGAGACCCAGTACTTC	CASSLVSRGPQETQYF
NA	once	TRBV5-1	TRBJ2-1	TGCGCCAGCAGCTTGCTAACGGCGGGCGACAGGTATGAGCAGTTCTTC	CASSLLTAGDRYEQFF
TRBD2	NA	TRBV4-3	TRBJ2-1	TGCGCCAGCAGCCAAGATTTCAGACTAGCGGGAAATGAGCAGTTCTTC	CASSQDFRLAGNEQFF
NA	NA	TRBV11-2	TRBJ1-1	TGTGCCAGCAGCTTAGACCCAACGGGAACTGAAGCTTTCTTT	CASSLDPTGTEAFF
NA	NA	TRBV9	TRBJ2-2	TGTGCCAGCAGCGTAGGTAGGAACGGGGAGCTGTTTTTT	CASSVGRNGELFF
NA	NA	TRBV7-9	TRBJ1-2	TGTGCCAGCAGCTTAGACAGTTTCGCTAACTATGGCTACACCTTC	CASSLDSFANYGYTF
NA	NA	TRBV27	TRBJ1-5	TGTGCCAGCAGCCCCTCCCCTTCCTCAGGGTATAGCAATCAGCCCCAGCATTTT	CASSPSPSSGYSNQPQHF
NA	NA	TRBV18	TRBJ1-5	TGTGCCAGCTCACCATCGGGGCAGTATAGCAATCAGCCCCAGCATTTT	CASSPSGQYSNQPQHF
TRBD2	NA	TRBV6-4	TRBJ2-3	TGTGCCAGCAGTTCGGGACTAGCCTCCGATACGCAGTATTTT	CASSSGLASDTQYF
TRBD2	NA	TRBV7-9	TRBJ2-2	TGTGCCTTATCGGGGACTAGCGGGACGAACACCGGGGAGCTGTTTTTT	CALSGTSGTNTGELFF
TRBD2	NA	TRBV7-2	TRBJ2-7	TGTGCCAGCAGCTTCGGTAGCGGGAGGGCCGGTGAGCAGTACTTC	CASSFGSGRAGEQYF
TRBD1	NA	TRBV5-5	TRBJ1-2	TGTGCCAGCAGCTCCCGGGACAGGGGGCAGAGTGGCTACACCTTC	CASSSRDRGQSGYTF
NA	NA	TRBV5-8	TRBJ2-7	TGTGCCAGCAGCAGGGCAGCTACCTACGAGCAGTACTTC	CASSRAATYEQYF
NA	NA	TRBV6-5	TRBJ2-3	TGTGCCAGCAGGTCCAGGGGCACAGATACGCAGTATTTT	CASRSRGTDTQYF
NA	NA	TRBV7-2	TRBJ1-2	TGTGCCAGCAGCTTGAGGACAACACCCTATGGCTACACCTTC	CASSLRTTPYGYTF
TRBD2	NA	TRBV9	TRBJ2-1	TGTGCCAGCAGCGTAGCCAGCGGGAGCTCCAATGAGCAGTTCTTC	CASSVASGSSNEQFF
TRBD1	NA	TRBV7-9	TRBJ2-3	TGTGCCAGCAGCTTATGGGGACAGGGGATAGATACGCAGTATTTT	CASSLWGQGIDTQYF
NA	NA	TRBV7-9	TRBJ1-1	TGTGCCAGCAGCTTACCACAGCTAATGAACACTGAAGCTTTCTTT	CASSLPQLMNTEAFF
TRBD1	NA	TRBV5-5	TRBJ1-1	TGTGCCAGCAGCTTGGATCCGTCGGGACAGGGAGTTTCCACTGAAGCTTTCTTT	CASSLDPSGQGVSTEAFF
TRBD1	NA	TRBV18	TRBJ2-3	TGTGCCAGCTCACCACCACTTCGGGCAGGGGGCAGGGATACGCAGTATTTT	CASSPPLRAGGRDTQYF
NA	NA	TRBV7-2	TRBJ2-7	TGTGCCAGCAGCTGGGACGGATCCACCTACGAGCAGTACTTC	CASSWDGSTYEQYF
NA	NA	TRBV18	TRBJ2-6	TGTGCCAGCTCACCCACAGGGAACTCTGGGGCCAACGTCCTGACTTTC	CASSPTGNSGANVLTF
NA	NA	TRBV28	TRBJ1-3	TGTGCCAGCAGTGTTTCTCGGAGCTACACCATATATTTT	CASSVSRSYTIYF
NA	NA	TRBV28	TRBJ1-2	TGTGCCCTACAACCGGTCGAAGCTAACTATGGCTACACCTTC	CALQPVEANYGYTF
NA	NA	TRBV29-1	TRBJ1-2	TGCAGCGTTTGGGAGGATAGCTACACCTTC	CSVWEDSYTF
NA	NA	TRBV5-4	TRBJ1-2	TGTGCCAGCAGCTTGGAAGGTACAGGGAAATATGGCTACACCTTC	CASSLEGTGKYGYTF